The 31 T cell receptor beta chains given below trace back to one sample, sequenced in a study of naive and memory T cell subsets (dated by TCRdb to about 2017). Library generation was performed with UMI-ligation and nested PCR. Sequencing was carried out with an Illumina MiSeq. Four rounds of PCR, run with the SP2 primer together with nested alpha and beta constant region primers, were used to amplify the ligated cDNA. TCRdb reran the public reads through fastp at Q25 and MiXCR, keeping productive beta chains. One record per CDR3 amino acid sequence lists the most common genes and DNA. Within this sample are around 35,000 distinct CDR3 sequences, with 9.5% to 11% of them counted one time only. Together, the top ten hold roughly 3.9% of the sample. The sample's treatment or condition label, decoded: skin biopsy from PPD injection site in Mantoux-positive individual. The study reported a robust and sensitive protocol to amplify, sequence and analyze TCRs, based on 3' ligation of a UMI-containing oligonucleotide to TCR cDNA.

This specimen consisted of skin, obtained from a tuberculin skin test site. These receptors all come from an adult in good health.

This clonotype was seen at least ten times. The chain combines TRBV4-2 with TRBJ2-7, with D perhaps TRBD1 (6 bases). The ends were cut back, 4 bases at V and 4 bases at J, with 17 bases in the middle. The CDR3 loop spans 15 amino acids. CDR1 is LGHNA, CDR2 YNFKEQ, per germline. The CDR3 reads CASSRDGQTSYEQYF. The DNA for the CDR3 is TGTGCCAGCAGCCGGGATGGACAGACCTCATACGAGCAGTACTTC.

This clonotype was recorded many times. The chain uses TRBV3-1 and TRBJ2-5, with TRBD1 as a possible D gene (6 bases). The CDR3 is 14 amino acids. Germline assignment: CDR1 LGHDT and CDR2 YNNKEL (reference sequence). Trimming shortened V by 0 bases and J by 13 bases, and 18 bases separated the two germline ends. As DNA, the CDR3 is TGTGCCAGCAGCCAAGAGACAGGCCGAGCAAGAACGTACTTC. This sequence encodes CASSQETGRARTYF.

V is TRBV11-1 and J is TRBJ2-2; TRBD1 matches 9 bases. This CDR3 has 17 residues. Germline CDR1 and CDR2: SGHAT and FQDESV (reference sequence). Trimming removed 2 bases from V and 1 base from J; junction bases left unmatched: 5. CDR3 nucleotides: TGTGCCAGCAGCTTACGAGGACAGGGGCTGAACACCGGGGAGCTGTTTTTT. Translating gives CASSLRGQGLNTGELFF.

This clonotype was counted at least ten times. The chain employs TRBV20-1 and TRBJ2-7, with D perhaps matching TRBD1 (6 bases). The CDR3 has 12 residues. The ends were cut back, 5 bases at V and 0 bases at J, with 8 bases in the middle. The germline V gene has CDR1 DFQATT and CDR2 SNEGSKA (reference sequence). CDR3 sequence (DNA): TGCAGTGCTCGGGACAACTCCTACGAGCAGTACTTC. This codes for CSARDNSYEQYF.

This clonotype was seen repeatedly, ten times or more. CDR3 DNA sequence: TGTGCCAGCAGCCACGGTCTCGCGGGTCCGGTTGATGAAGATACGCAGTATTTT. Amino acids: CASSHGLAGPVDEDTQYF. This chain links TRBV14 with TRBJ2-3; D perhaps matches TRBD2 (5 bases). This CDR3 has 18 residues. With 3 bases removed from V and 5 bases from J, the gap between germline ends came to 24 bases. Germline CDR1 and CDR2: SGHDN and FVKESK. Variable domain in full (rest from reference TRBV14 and TRBJ2-3): EAGVTQFPSHSVIEKGQTVTLRCDPISGHDNLYWYRRVMGKEIKFLLHFVKESKQDESGMPNNRFLAERTGGTYSTLKVQPAELEDSGVYFCASSHGLAGPVDEDTQYFGPGTRLTVL.

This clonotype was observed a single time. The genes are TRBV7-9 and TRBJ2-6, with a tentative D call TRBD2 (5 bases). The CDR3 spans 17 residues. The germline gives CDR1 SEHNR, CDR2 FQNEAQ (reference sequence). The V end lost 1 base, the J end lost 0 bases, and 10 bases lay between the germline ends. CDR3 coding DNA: TGTGCCAGCAGCTTAGGAGGGCGAAGCTCTGGGGCCAACGTCCTGACTTTC. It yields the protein CASSLGGRSSGANVLTF.

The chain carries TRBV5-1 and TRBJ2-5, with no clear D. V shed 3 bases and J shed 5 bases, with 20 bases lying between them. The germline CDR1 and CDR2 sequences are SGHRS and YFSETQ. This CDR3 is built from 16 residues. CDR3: CASSSKVGVTRETQYF. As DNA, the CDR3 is TGCGCCAGCAGCTCGAAGGTCGGCGTCACTCGGGAGACCCAGTACTTC.

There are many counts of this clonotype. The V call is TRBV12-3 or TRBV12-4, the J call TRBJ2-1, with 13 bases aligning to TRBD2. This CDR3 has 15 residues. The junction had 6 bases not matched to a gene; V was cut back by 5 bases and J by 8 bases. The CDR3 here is CASSRTSGGQDEQFF. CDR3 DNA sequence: TGTGCCAGCAGTCGGACTAGCGGGGGACAAGATGAGCAGTTCTTC.

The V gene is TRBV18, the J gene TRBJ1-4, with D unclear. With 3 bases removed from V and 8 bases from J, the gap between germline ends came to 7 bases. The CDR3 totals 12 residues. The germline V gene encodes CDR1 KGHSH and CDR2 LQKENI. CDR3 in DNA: TGTGCCAGCTCACCCGAACAAGAAAAACTGTTTTTT. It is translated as CASSPEQEKLFF.

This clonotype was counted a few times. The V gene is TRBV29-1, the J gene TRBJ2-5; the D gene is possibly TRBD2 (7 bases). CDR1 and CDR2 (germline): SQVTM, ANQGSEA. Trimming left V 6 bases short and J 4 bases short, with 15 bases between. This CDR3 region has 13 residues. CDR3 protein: CSVKQGGGETQYF. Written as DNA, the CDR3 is TGCAGCGTCAAACAGGGAGGGGGAGAGACCCAGTACTTC.

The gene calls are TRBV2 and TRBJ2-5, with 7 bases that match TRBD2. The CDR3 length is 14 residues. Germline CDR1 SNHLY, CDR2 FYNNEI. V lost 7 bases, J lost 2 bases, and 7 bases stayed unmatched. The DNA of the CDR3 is TGTGCCAGCACTTCGCGGGAGCTACAAGAGACCCAGTACTTC. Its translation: CASTSRELQETQYF.

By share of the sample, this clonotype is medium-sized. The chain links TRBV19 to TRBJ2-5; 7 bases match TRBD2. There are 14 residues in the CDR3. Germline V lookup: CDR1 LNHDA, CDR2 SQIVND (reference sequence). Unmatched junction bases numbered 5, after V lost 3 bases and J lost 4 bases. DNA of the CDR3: TGTGCCAGTAGTATCGGCGGGAGATTAGAGACCCAGTACTTC. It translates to CASSIGGRLETQYF.

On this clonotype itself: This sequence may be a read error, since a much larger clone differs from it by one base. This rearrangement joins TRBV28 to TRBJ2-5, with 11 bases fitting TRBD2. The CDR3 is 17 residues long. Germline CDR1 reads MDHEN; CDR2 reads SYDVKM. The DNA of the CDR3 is TGTACCAGCAGTTCTACCGGGACTAGCGGACCTAGGGGGACCCAGTACTTC. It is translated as CTSSSTGTSGPRGTQYF.

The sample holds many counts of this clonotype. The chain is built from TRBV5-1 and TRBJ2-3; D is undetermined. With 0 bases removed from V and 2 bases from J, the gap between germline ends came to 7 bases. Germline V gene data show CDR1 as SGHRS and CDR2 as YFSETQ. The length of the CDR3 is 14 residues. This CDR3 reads CASSLAVSTDTQYF. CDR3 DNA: TGCGCCAGCAGCTTGGCCGTCTCCACAGATACGCAGTATTTT. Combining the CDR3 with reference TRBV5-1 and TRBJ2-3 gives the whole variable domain KAGVTQTPRYLIKTRGQQVTLSCSPISGHRSVSWYQQTPGQGLQFLFEYFSETQRNKGNFPGRFSGRQFSNSRSEMNVSTLELGDSALYLCASSLAVSTDTQYFGPGTRLTVL.

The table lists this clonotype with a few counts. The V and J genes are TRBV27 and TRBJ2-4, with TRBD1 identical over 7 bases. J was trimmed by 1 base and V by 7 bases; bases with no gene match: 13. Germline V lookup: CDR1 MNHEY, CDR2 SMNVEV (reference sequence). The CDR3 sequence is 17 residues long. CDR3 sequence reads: CASKRHQGVVAKNIQYF. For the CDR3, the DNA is TGTGCCAGCAAACGACACCAGGGGGTTGTGGCCAAAAACATTCAGTACTTC.

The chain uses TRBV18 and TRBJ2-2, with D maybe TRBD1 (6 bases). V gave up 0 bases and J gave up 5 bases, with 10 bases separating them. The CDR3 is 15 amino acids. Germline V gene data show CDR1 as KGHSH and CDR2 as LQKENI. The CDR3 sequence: CASSPPQGRTGELFF. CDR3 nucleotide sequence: TGTGCCAGCTCACCACCACAGGGCAGGACCGGGGAGCTGTTTTTT.

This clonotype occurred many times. DNA for the CDR3: TGCAGTGCTAGGTGGATGGGGGGGGTCGAGGACTACACCTTC. The encoded protein is CSARWMGGVEDYTF. This rearrangement joins TRBV20-1 to TRBJ1-2; possible D gene TRBD1, 5 bases. The CDR3 consists of 14 residues. Trimming took off 3 bases at V and 10 bases at J, with 21 bases between the two ends. The germline CDR1 and CDR2 sequences are DFQATT and SNEGSKA (reference sequence).

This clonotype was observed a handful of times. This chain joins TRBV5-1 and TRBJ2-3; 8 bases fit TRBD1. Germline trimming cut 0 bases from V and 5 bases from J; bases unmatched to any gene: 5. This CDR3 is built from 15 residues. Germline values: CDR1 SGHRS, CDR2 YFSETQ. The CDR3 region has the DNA TGCGCCAGCAGCTTGGTGTCACAGGGGGGAGATACGCAGTATTTT. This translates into CASSLVSQGGDTQYF. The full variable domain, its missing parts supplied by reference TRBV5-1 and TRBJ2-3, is KAGVTQTPRYLIKTRGQQVTLSCSPISGHRSVSWYQQTPGQGLQFLFEYFSETQRNKGNFPGRFSGRQFSNSRSEMNVSTLELGDSALYLCASSLVSQGGDTQYFGPGTRLTVL.

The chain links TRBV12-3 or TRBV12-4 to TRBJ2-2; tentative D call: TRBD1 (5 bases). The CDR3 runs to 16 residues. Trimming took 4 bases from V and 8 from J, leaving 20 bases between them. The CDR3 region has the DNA TGTGCCAGCAGTTCCCCTTCCTGGGGCGAGGCTGGGGAGCTGTTTTTT. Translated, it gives CASSSPSWGEAGELFF.

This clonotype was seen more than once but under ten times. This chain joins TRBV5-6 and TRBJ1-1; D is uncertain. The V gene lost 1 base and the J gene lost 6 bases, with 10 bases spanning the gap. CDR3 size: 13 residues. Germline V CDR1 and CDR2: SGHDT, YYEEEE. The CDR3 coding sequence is TGTGCCAGCAGCTTGCGGGTTTGGCCTGAAGCTTTCTTT. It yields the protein CASSLRVWPEAFF.

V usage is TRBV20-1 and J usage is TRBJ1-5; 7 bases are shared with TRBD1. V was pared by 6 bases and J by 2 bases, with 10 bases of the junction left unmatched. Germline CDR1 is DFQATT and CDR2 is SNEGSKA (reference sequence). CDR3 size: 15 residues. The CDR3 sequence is CSAEGGGSGNQPQHF. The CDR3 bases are TGCAGTGCGGAGGGAGGGGGCTCTGGCAATCAGCCCCAGCATTTT.

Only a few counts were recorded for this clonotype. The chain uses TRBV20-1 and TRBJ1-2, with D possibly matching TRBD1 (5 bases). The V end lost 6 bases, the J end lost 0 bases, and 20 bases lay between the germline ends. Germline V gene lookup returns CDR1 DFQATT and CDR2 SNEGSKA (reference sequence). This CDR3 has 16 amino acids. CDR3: CSASHITGRANYGYTF. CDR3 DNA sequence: TGCAGTGCGAGCCACATAACAGGACGAGCTAACTATGGCTACACCTTC.

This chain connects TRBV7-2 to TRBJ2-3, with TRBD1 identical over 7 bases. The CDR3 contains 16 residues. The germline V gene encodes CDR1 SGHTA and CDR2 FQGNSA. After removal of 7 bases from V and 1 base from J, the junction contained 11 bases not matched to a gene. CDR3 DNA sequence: TGTGCCAGCACTGAATATCGGACAGGCGGCACAGATACGCAGTATTTT. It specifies CASTEYRTGGTDTQYF.

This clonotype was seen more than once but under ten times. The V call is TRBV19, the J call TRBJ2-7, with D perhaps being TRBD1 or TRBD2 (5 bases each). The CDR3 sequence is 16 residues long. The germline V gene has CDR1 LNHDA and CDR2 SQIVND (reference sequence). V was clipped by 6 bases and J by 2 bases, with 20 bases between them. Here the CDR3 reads CASSRYRDGNTYEQYF. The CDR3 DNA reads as TGTGCCAGTAGCAGGTACCGGGACGGCAATACCTACGAGCAGTACTTC.

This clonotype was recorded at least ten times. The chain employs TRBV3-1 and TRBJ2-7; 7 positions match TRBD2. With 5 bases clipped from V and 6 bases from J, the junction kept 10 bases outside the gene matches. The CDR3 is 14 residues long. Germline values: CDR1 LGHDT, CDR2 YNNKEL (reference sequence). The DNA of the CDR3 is TGTGCCAGCAGCGCGCGAGCGGGAAATGGCGAGCAGTACTTC. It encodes CASSARAGNGEQYF.

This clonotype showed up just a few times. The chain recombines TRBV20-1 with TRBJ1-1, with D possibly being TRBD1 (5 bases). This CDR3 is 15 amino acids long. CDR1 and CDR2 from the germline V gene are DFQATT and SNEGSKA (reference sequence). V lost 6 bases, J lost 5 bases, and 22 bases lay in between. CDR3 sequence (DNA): TGCAGTGCCCCTTGGTATAGGGCCCAGGGTACTGAAGCTTTCTTT. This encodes CSAPWYRAQGTEAFF.

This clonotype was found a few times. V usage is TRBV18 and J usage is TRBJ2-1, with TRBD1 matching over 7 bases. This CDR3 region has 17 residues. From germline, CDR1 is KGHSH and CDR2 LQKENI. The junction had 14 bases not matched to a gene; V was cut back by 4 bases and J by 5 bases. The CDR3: CASSRVNFGTANNEQFF. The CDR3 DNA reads TGTGCCAGCTCACGTGTAAACTTTGGGACAGCAAACAATGAGCAGTTCTTC.

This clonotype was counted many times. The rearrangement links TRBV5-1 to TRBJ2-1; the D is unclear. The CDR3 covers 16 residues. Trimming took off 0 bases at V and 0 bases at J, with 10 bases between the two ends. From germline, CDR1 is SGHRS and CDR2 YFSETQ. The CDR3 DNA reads TGCGCCAGCAGCTTGGATTCCGATTACTCCTACAATGAGCAGTTCTTC. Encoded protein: CASSLDSDYSYNEQFF.

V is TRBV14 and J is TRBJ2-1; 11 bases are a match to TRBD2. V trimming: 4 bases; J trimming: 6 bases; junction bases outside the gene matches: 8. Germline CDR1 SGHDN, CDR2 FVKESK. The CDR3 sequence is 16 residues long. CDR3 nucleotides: TGTGCCAGCAGCCCGACTAGCGGGAAGAACGCCAATGAGCAGTTCTTC. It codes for CASSPTSGKNANEQFF. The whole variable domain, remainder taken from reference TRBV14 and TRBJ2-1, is EAGVTQFPSHSVIEKGQTVTLRCDPISGHDNLYWYRRVMGKEIKFLLHFVKESKQDESGMPNNRFLAERTGGTYSTLKVQPAELEDSGVYFCASSPTSGKNANEQFFGPGTRLTVL.

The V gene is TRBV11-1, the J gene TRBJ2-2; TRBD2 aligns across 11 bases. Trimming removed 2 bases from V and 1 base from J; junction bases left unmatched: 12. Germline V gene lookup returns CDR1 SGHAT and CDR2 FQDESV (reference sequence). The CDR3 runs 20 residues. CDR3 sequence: CASSLWGVSGRGQNTGELFF. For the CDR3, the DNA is TGTGCCAGCAGCTTATGGGGGGTTAGCGGGAGGGGTCAGAACACCGGGGAGCTGTTTTTT.

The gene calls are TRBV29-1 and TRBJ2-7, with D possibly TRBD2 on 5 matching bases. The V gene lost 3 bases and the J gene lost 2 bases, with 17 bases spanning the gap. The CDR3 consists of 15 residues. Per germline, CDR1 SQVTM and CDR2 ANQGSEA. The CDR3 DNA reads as TGCAGCGTTGAGGTCGGGAACCACCTTCCCTACGAGCAGTACTTC. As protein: CSVEVGNHLPYEQYF.